Below, 11 T cell receptor beta chains from the same sample are listed, as sequenced in a study of kidney transplant recipient with SARS-CoV-2 infection. Using its own MiXCR run on the reads, TCRdb lists one record per CDR3 protein. Among 200,000 to 300,000 distinct CDR3 sequences listed, about 28% were seen once. The sample here was a blood sample, taken at baseline and on day 111 from a kidney transplant recipient. These receptors came from a male patient aged 25 to 39 who had COVID-19 and was a kidney transplant recipient. Some T cells may be provided by the graft donor.

Of note for this clonotype: A much larger clone is a single base away; this may be a read error. This chain links TRBV12-3 or TRBV12-4 with TRBJ2-1, with 13 nucleotides matching TRBD2. CDR3 length: 17 residues. V was clipped by 10 bases and J by 7 bases; unmatched bases: 16. The CDR3 DNA follows: TGTGCCAACAGCCTGTGGCGACTAGCGGGAGGCGAGAATGAGCAGTTCTTC. Its protein is CANSLWRLAGGENEQFF.

This clonotype was counted between two and nine times. The chain is built from TRBV6-7 and TRBJ2-6; D ambiguous. TRBV6-7 is an ORF for which the function is uncertain. This CDR3 comprises 14 residues. Trimming removed 9 bases at V and 0 bases at J, with 9 bases between. The CDR3 coding sequence is TGTGCCAGTCATACAGTCTCTGGGGCCAACGTCCTGACTTTC. Protein: CASHTVSGANVLTF.

This clonotype was found once. A clone one base away is much larger, so this may be a read error. The chain recombines TRBV7-9 with TRBJ2-7; D unresolved. The CDR3 has 13 residues. The V gene's germline CDR1 is SEHNR and CDR2 FQNEAQ (reference sequence). The DNA for the CDR3 is TGTGCCGGCAGCTTAGAACAGAGTTACGAGCAGTACTTC. Encoded protein: CAGSLEQSYEQYF. Complete variable domain (other parts from reference TRBV7-9 and TRBJ2-7): DTGVSQNPRHKITKRGQNVTFRCDPISEHNRLYWYRQTLGQGPEFLTYFQNEAQLEKSRLLSDRFSAERPKGSFSTLEIQRTEQGDSAMYLCAGSLEQSYEQYFGPGTRLTVT.

Regarding this clonotype: This clone may be a read error of a much larger clone one base away. The V and J genes are TRBV7-2 and TRBJ1-1; weak D call: TRBD1 (5 bases). Germline CDR1 SGHTA, CDR2 FQGNSA. This CDR3 is built from 14 residues. The DNA for the CDR3 is TGTGCCAGCGGCTTAGGTCCAGGGTGGCCTGAAGCTTTCTTT. Encoded protein: CASGLGPGWPEAFF.

The table lists this clonotype with many counts. The chain employs TRBV12-3 or TRBV12-4 and TRBJ2-2; weak D call: TRBD2 (6 bases). V gave up 3 bases and J gave up 0 bases, with 8 bases separating them. CDR3 length: 15 amino acids. The CDR3 nucleotides read TGTGCCAGCAGTTTTCGGGGGTCGAACACCGGGGAGCTGTTTTTT. Amino acids: CASSFRGSNTGELFF.

This clonotype was seen at least ten times. This rearrangement joins TRBV28 to TRBJ2-2; unclear D gene. The V end lost 6 bases, the J end lost 7 bases, and 21 bases lay between the germline ends. CDR1 is MDHEN, CDR2 SYDVKM, per germline. The CDR3 is made up of 16 amino acids. The CDR3 spells CASSPRGQAVRGELFF. DNA of the CDR3: TGTGCCAGCAGCCCACGCGGCCAAGCCGTACGCGGGGAGCTGTTTTTT.

About this clonotype itself: Just one base apart from a much larger clone, this may be a read error. V and J are TRBV18 and TRBJ2-4; unclear D gene. Matching the DNA end better, TRBJ2-7 makes the J call doubtful. The V gene's germline CDR1 is KGHSH and CDR2 LQKENI. The CDR3 length is 15 residues. DNA for the CDR3: TGTGCCAGCTCACCGGCAGCATCCTCTTCCTACGAGCAGTACTTC. Its protein is CASSPAASSSYEQYF.

The table lists this clonotype with many counts. The rearrangement joins TRBV6-1 to TRBJ1-5; D is unclear. This CDR3 comprises 16 residues. Germline V CDR1 and CDR2: MNHNS, SASEGT. The V and J ends lost 1 base and 0 bases respectively, with 10 bases between them. Written as DNA, the CDR3 is TGTGCCAGCAGTGAAGGTGCTTTCAATAGCAATCAGCCCCAGCATTTT. This codes for CASSEGAFNSNQPQHF.

Note on this clonotype: A much bigger clone sits one base away, suggesting this may be a read error. V and J are TRBV25-1 and TRBJ2-5; no firm D call. Trimming removed 5 bases from V and 5 bases from J, with 9 bases in between. The CDR3 has 12 residues. Germline loops: CDR1 MGHDK, CDR2 SYGVNS. The DNA of the CDR3 is TGTGCCAGCAGTATCCAGGTGGAGACCCAGTACTTC. It codes for CASSIQVETQYF.

As for this clonotype: A clone one base away is much larger, so this may be a read error. The chain couples TRBV20-1 to TRBJ1-6, with 7 bases lining up with TRBD1. Per the germline V gene, CDR1 is DFQATT and CDR2 is SNEGSKA (reference sequence). The trim removed 5 bases at V and 5 bases at J, leaving 6 bases unmatched. This CDR3 is built from 14 residues. CDR3: CSAATGHNNSPLHF. The CDR3 coding sequence is TGCAGTGCTGCGACAGGGCACAATAATTCACCCCTCCACTTT.

Note on this clonotype: This clone may be a read error of a much larger clone one base away. This chain links TRBV29-1 with TRBJ2-7; D is uncertain. The CDR3 extends over 12 amino acids. Looked up from germline, CDR1 is SQVTM and CDR2 is ANQGSEA. For the CDR3, the DNA is TGCGGCGTTGAAACCGGCTCCTACGAGCAGTACTTC. Its protein product is CGVETGSYEQYF.